The TCR beta chain described here comes from a study of T cell changes during pregnancy in multiple sclerosis. Profiled with immunoSEQ multiplex PCR; TCRdb holds only in-frame clones, not every one. The table records over 20,000 clones, over 65% of them present only once. The CDR3 is 16 residues long. V trimming: 0 bases; J trimming: 4 bases; junction bases outside the gene matches: 4. Looked up from germline, CDR1 is WNHNN and CDR2 is SYGVQD (reference sequence). The chain is built from TRBV10-1 and TRBJ2-7; 12 positions match TRBD1. The source was CD8+ T cells from peripheral blood mononuclear cells, collected before pregnancy. This clonotype was obtained from a female donor with multiple sclerosis, enrolled in a pregnancy study. CDR3 region: CASSESGQGAWYEQYF. CDR3 DNA sequence: TGCGCCAGCAGTGAGTCGGGACAGGGGGCCTGGTACGAGCAGTACTTC.